This T cell receptor beta chain stems from a study of control samples from healthy donors and cancer patients. The CDR3 is 14 amino acids. The V and J ends lost 3 bases and 10 bases, in that order; junction bases with no gene match: 8. Germline CDR1 is LNHDA and CDR2 is SQIVND (reference sequence). TCRdb keeps only in-frame clones here, not all; method: immunoSEQ multiplex PCR. This table has nearly 200,000 clones, about 89% appearing once. This clone is a singleton in its sample. The specimen sequenced was blood. The origin of this receptor is a man between 25 and 39 years old in good health. The V and J genes are TRBV19 and TRBJ2-1; 8 bases are shared with TRBD2. CDR3 protein: CASSMGLVGHEQFF. The CDR3 DNA sequence: TGTGCCAGTAGTATGGGACTAGTGGGTCACGAGCAGTTCTTC.